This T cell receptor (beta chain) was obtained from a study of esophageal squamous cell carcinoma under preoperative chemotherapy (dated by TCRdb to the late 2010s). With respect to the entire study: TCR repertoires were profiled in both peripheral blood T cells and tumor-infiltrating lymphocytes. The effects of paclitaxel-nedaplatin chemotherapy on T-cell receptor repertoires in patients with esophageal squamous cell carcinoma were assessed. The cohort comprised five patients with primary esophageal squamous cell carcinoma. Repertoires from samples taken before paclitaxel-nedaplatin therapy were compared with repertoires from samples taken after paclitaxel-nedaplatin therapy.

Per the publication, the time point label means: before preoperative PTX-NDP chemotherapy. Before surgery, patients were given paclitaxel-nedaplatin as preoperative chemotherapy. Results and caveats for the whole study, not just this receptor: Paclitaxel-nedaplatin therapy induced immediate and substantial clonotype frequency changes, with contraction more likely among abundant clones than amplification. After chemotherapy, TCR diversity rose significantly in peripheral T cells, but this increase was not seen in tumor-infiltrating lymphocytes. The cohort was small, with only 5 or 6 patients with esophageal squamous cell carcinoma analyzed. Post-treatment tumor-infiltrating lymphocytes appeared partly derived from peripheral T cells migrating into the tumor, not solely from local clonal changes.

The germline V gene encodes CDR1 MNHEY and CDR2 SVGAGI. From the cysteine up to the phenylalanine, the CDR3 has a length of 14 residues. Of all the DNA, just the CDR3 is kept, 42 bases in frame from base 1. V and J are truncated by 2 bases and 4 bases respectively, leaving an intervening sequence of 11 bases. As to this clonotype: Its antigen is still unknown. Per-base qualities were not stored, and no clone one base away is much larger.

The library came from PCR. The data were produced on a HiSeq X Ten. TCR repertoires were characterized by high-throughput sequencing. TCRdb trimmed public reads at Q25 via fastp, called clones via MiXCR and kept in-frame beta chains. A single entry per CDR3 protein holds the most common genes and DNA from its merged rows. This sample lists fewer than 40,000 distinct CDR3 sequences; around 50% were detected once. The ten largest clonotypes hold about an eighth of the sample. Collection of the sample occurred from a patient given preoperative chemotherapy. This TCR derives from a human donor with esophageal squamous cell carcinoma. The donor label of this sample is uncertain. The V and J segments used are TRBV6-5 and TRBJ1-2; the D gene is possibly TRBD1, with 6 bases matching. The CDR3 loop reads CASSYLDSPYGYTF. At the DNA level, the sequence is TGTGCCAGCAGTTACCTGGACAGCCCCTATGGCTACACCTTC.